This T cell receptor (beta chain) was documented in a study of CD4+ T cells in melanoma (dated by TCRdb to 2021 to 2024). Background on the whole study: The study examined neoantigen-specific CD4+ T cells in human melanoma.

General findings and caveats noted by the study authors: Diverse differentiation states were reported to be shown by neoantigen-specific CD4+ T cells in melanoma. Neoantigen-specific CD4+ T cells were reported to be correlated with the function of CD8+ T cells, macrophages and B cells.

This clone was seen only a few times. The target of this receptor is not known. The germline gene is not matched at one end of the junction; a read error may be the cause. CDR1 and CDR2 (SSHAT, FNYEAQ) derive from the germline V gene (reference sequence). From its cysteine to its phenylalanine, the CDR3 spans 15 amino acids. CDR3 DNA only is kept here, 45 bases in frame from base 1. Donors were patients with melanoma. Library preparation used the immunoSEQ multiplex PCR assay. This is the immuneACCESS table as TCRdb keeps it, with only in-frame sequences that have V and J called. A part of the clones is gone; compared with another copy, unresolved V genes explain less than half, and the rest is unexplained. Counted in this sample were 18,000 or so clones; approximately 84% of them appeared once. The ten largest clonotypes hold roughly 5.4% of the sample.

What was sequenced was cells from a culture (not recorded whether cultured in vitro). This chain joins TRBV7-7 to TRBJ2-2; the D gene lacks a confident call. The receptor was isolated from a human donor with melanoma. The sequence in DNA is TGTGCTAGCAGCCGGACGACCGGGAACACCGGGGAGCTGTTTTTT. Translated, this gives CASSRTTGNTGELFF.